The clone carrying this TCR beta chain has only a few counts. The germline V and J ends were trimmed by 0 bases and 3 bases, with 6 bases remaining between them. This CDR3 has 13 amino acids. Germline V CDR1 and CDR2: MGHRA, YSYEKL. Assay: immunoSEQ multiplex PCR; the TCRdb copy retains only in-frame clones and omits some. The data show about 120,000 clones, approximately 94% seen once. The data were taken from a study of cytomegalovirus exposure and HLA in healthy donors. The rearrangement joins TRBV4-1 to TRBJ2-7; unclear D gene. Sample: PBMCs. This receptor was taken from a man aged 18 to 35 in good health and CMV-seronegative. The DNA for the CDR3 is TGCGCCAGCAGCCAAGACCTATACTACGAGCAGTACTTC. This codes for CASSQDLYYEQYF.